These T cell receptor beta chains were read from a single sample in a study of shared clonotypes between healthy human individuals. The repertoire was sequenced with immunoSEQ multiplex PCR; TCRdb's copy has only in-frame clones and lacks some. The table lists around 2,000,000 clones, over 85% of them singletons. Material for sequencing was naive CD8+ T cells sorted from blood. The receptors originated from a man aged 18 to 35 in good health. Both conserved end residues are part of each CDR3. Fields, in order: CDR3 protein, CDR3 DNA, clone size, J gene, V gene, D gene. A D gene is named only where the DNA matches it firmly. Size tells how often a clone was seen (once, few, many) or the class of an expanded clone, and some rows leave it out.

CDR3: CASSGDARTYEQYF
DNA: TGTGCCAGCAGCGGGGACGCCCGCACCTACGAGCAGTACTTC
size: .
J: TRBJ2-7
V: TRBV7-9
D: .

CDR3: CASSYSGTGVNEQFF
DNA: TGTGCCAGCAGTTACTCCGGGACAGGGGTCAATGAGCAGTTCTTC
size: .
J: TRBJ2-1
V: TRBV27
D: TRBD1

CDR3: CTLYPWGADEAFF
DNA: TGTACACTATACCCATGGGGGGCTGATGAAGCTTTCTTT
size: .
J: TRBJ1-1
V: TRBV30
D: .

CDR3: CASSYGLADYEQYF
DNA: TGTGCCAGCAGTTACGGTCTAGCGGATTACGAGCAGTACTTC
size: .
J: TRBJ2-7
V: TRBV6-5
D: TRBD2

CDR3: CASTGTGAYTGELFF
DNA: TGTGCCAGCACCGGGACAGGGGCTTACACCGGGGAGCTGTTTTTT
size: .
J: TRBJ2-2
V: TRBV11-2
D: TRBD1

CDR3: CASRTGTKVGAYEQYF
DNA: TGTGCCAGCAGGACCGGGACAAAGGTAGGGGCCTACGAGCAGTACTTC
size: .
J: TRBJ2-7
V: TRBV27
D: .

CDR3: CASSPWTGQDTEAFF
DNA: TGTGCCAGCAGTCCTTGGACAGGGCAGGACACTGAAGCTTTCTTT
size: .
J: TRBJ1-1
V: TRBV6-6
D: TRBD1

CDR3: CASSPGSSYEQYF
DNA: TGTGCCAGCAGTCCAGGGAGCTCCTACGAGCAGTACTTC
size: .
J: TRBJ2-7
V: TRBV28
D: .

CDR3: CASSLGGNTEAFF
DNA: TGTGCCAGCAGCTTGGGCGGAAACACTGAAGCTTTCTTT
size: .
J: TRBJ1-1
V: TRBV5-6
D: .

CDR3: CASMDSNRNTIYF
DNA: TGTGCCAGCATGGACAGCAACCGAAACACCATATATTTT
size: .
J: TRBJ1-3
V: TRBV7-9
D: .

CDR3: CASSSSIGQISYEQYF
DNA: TGTGCCAGCAGCTCTAGCATTGGACAGATTTCCTACGAGCAGTACTTC
size: .
J: TRBJ2-7
V: TRBV7-8
D: .

CDR3: CASRTGTRSTDTQYF
DNA: TGTGCCAGCAGAACCGGGACTAGAAGCACAGATACGCAGTATTTT
size: .
J: TRBJ2-3
V: TRBV6-5
D: TRBD2

CDR3: CASSRPASRDIQYF
DNA: TGTGCCAGCAGCAGGCCGGCCTCAAGGGACATTCAGTACTTC
size: once
J: TRBJ2-4
V: TRBV5-4
D: .

CDR3: CASSEGWGIGETQYF
DNA: TGTGCCAGCAGTGAAGGTTGGGGTATCGGGGAGACCCAGTACTTC
size: .
J: TRBJ2-5
V: TRBV6-1
D: .

CDR3: CASKGSQNIQYF
DNA: TGTGCCAGCAAAGGAAGCCAAAACATTCAGTACTTC
size: .
J: TRBJ2-4
V: TRBV27
D: .

CDR3: CASSLHTGTLEAGELFF
DNA: TGTGCTAGCAGCTTACATACAGGGACACTTGAGGCCGGGGAGCTGTTTTTT
size: .
J: TRBJ2-2
V: TRBV7-7
D: .

CDR3: CASSQSISGEQFF
DNA: TGCGCCAGCAGCCAATCTATTAGCGGTGAGCAGTTCTTC
size: few
J: TRBJ2-1
V: TRBV4-1
D: .

CDR3: CASSSGTGGWDEQFF
DNA: TGTGCTAGCAGCTCCGGGACAGGGGGCTGGGATGAGCAGTTCTTC
size: .
J: TRBJ2-1
V: TRBV7-7
D: TRBD1

CDR3: CASKRDRGHSTDTQYF
DNA: TGTGCCAGCAAGCGCGACAGGGGGCATAGCACAGATACGCAGTATTTT
size: .
J: TRBJ2-3
V: TRBV7-9
D: TRBD1

CDR3: CASSLGGAEQYF
DNA: TGTGCCAGCAGCTTAGGGGGCGCCGAGCAGTACTTC
size: .
J: TRBJ2-7
V: TRBV7-9
D: .

CDR3: CASGVLVTDTQYF
DNA: TGTGCCAGTGGAGTTTTGGTCACAGATACGCAGTATTTT
size: .
J: TRBJ2-3
V: TRBV19
D: .

CDR3: CASGISEQYF
DNA: TGTGCCAGCGGTATAAGCGAGCAGTACTTC
size: .
J: TRBJ2-7
V: TRBV6-5
D: .

CDR3: CASGASRAEAFF
DNA: TGTGCTAGTGGCGCCTCTCGGGCTGAAGCTTTCTTT
size: .
J: TRBJ1-1
V: TRBV12-5
D: .

CDR3: CASSQLERDEQFF
DNA: TGCGCCAGCAGCCAACTAGAACGGGATGAGCAGTTCTTC
size: .
J: TRBJ2-1
V: TRBV4-3
D: .

CDR3: CASSLGGGLYGYTF
DNA: TGTGCCAGCAGCTTGGGGGGTGGACTCTATGGCTACACCTTC
size: .
J: TRBJ1-2
V: TRBV5-5
D: .

CDR3: CASSWGSGGCTF
DNA: TGTGCCAGCAGCTGGGGCTCGGGGGGATGCACCTTC
size: .
J: TRBJ1-2
V: TRBV5-6
D: .

CDR3: CASSHGGISPLHF
DNA: TGCGCCAGCAGCCACGGTGGGATTTCACCCCTCCACTTT
size: .
J: TRBJ1-6
V: TRBV4-1
D: .

CDR3: CASSPLGGNEQFF
DNA: TGTGCCAGCAGCCCGCTCGGAGGCAATGAGCAGTTCTTC
size: .
J: TRBJ2-1
V: TRBV9
D: .

CDR3: CASSFTGATNEKLFF
DNA: TGTGCCAGCAGCTTTACAGGGGCAACTAATGAAAAACTGTTTTTT
size: .
J: TRBJ1-4
V: TRBV11-2
D: TRBD1

CDR3: CASSQSSAQYNSPLHF
DNA: TGTGCCAGCAGCCAGTCGTCGGCCCAGTATAATTCACCCCTCCACTTT
size: .
J: TRBJ1-6
V: TRBV14
D: .

CDR3: CASSLSLGGDTQYF
DNA: TGTGCCAGCAGCTTGAGTCTCGGGGGAGATACGCAGTATTTT
size: .
J: TRBJ2-3
V: TRBV5-6
D: .

CDR3: CASSLEGATGDEQFF
DNA: TGTGCCAGCAGCTTAGAGGGGGCGACGGGCGATGAGCAGTTCTTC
size: .
J: TRBJ2-1
V: TRBV11-2
D: .

CDR3: CATSGGERDTEAFF
DNA: TGTGCCACCTCTGGGGGGGAAAGGGACACTGAAGCTTTCTTT
size: .
J: TRBJ1-1
V: TRBV2
D: .

CDR3: CASSLSWGRSYNEQFF
DNA: TGTGCCAGCAGTTTATCCTGGGGGAGGTCCTACAATGAGCAGTTCTTC
size: .
J: TRBJ2-1
V: TRBV27
D: .

CDR3: CASSAPGVQYF
DNA: TGTGCCAGCAGCGCCCCAGGTGTGCAGTACTTC
size: .
J: TRBJ2-7
V: TRBV11-2
D: .

CDR3: CASSVELAGIYGYTF
DNA: TGTGCCAGCAGCGTAGAGTTAGCAGGGATCTATGGCTACACCTTC
size: .
J: TRBJ1-2
V: TRBV9
D: .

CDR3: CASSQTGQETQYF
DNA: TGTGCCAGCAGCCAAACAGGTCAAGAGACCCAGTACTTC
size: .
J: TRBJ2-5
V: TRBV14
D: .

CDR3: CASSLWDRGLSDTQYF
DNA: TGTGCCAGCAGTTTATGGGACAGGGGGCTATCAGATACGCAGTATTTT
size: .
J: TRBJ2-3
V: TRBV28
D: TRBD1

CDR3: CASSLFGGHYEQYF
DNA: TGTGCCAGCAGCTTGTTCGGGGGGCACTACGAGCAGTACTTC
size: .
J: TRBJ2-7
V: TRBV5-8
D: .

CDR3: CSVGDRSDGYTF
DNA: TGCAGCGTTGGGGACAGGTCGGATGGCTACACCTTC
size: .
J: TRBJ1-2
V: TRBV29-1
D: TRBD1

CDR3: CAISLGGLNNGYTF
DNA: TGTGCCATCAGCCTAGGGGGATTGAATAATGGCTACACCTTC
size: .
J: TRBJ1-2
V: TRBV10-3
D: .

CDR3: CASSLYSSGRAIYEQYF
DNA: TGTGCCAGCAGTTTATATTCTAGCGGGAGGGCCATTTACGAGCAGTACTTC
size: .
J: TRBJ2-7
V: TRBV27
D: TRBD2

CDR3: CASSLAPSGGIDEQYF
DNA: TGTGCCAGCAGCTTGGCTCCTAGCGGGGGTATCGACGAGCAGTACTTC
size: .
J: TRBJ2-7
V: TRBV5-5
D: TRBD2

CDR3: CASSPDYPGNTIYF
DNA: TGCGCCAGCAGCCCGGACTATCCGGGAAACACCATATATTTT
size: .
J: TRBJ1-3
V: TRBV4-1
D: .

CDR3: CASSSTPGLAATYTGELFF
DNA: TGTGCCAGCAGCTCGACCCCTGGACTAGCGGCGACATACACCGGGGAGCTGTTTTTT
size: once
J: TRBJ2-2
V: TRBV13
D: TRBD2

CDR3: CASSSGTGLEKLFF
DNA: TGTGCCAGCAGCTCCGGGACGGGGCTAGAAAAACTGTTTTTT
size: .
J: TRBJ1-4
V: TRBV27
D: .

CDR3: CSVYGTSGNYEQYF
DNA: TGCAGCGTCTACGGGACTAGCGGGAACTACGAGCAGTACTTC
size: .
J: TRBJ2-7
V: TRBV29-1
D: TRBD2

CDR3: CASSPGPSFSYEQYF
DNA: TGTGCCAGCAGTCCCGGTCCTTCCTTCTCCTACGAGCAGTACTTC
size: .
J: TRBJ2-7
V: TRBV27
D: .

CDR3: CASSPAAGGQVEQFF
DNA: TGTGCCAGCAGCCCCGCAGCGGGGGGGCAGGTGGAGCAGTTCTTC
size: .
J: TRBJ2-1
V: TRBV13
D: TRBD2

CDR3: CASSFVTTATSTDTQYF
DNA: TGTGCCAGCAGTTTCGTAACGACAGCTACTAGCACAGATACGCAGTATTTT
size: .
J: TRBJ2-3
V: TRBV27
D: .

CDR3: CASSQRFSGIFSGQYF
DNA: TGCGCCAGCAGCCAACGGTTTAGCGGTATATTCTCTGGGCAGTACTTC
size: .
J: TRBJ2-7
V: TRBV4-1
D: .

CDR3: CASSEGLAGPSTGADTQYF
DNA: TGTGCCAGCAGTGAGGGACTAGCGGGACCCTCAACGGGCGCAGATACGCAGTATTTT
size: .
J: TRBJ2-3
V: TRBV2
D: TRBD2

CDR3: CACRQRELGTIEDTQYF
DNA: TGTGCCTGCCGGCAGCGGGAGTTAGGGACAATAGAGGATACGCAGTATTTT
size: .
J: TRBJ2-3
V: TRBV30
D: TRBD2

CDR3: CASSQEWPSGREETQYF
DNA: TGTGCCAGCAGCCAAGAGTGGCCTAGCGGGAGGGAAGAGACCCAGTACTTC
size: .
J: TRBJ2-5
V: TRBV14
D: TRBD2

CDR3: CASSWSNLGGTDTQYF
DNA: TGCGCCAGCAGCTGGTCGAACCTAGGGGGCACAGATACGCAGTATTTT
size: .
J: TRBJ2-3
V: TRBV5-1
D: .